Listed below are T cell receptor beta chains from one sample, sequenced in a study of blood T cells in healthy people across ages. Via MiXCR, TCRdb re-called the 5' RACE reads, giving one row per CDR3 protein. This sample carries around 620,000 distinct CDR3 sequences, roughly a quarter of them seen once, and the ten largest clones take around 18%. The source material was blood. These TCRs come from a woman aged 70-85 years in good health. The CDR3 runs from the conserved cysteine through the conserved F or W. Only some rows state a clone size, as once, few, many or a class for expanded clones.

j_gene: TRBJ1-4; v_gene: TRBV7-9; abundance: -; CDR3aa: CASSFSDSTEKLFF
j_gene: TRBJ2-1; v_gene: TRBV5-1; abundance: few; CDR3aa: CASSVLAGGNNEQFF
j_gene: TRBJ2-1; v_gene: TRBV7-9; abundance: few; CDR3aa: CASSLGTGTYNEQFF
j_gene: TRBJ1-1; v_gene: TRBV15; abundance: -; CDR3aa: CATGMSGTANTEAFF
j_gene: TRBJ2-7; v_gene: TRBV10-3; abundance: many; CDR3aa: CAISESGTYYEQYF
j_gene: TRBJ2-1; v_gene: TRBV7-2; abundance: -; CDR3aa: CASSLRRGSSYNEQFF
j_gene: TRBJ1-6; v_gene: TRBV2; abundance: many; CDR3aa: CASSDLGQGPSYNSPLHF
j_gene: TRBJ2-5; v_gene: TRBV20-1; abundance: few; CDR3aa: CSAGPSRWYQETQYF
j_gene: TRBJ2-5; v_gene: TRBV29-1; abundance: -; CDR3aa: CSVADQETQYF
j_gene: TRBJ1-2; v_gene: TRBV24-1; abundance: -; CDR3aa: CATSDLKDDGYTF
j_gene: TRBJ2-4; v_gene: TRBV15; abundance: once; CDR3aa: CATSRIKGGRNIQYF
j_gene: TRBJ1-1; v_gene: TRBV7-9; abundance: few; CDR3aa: CASTLGPNTEAFF
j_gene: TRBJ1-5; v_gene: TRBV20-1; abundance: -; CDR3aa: CSAIRNSNQPQHF
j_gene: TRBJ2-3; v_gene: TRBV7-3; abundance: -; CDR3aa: CASSSESGTQYF
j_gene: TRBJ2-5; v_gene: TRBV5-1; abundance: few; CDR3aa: CASSKGTGVGETQYF
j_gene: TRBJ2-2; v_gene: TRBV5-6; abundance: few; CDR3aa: CATNTRGPGELFF
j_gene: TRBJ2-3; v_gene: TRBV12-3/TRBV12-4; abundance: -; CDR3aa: CASSFRDKDTDTQYF
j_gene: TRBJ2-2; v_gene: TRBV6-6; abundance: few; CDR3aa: CASSYHQGDTGELFF
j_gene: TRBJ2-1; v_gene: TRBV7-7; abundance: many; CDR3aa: CASSLMSGAENEQFF
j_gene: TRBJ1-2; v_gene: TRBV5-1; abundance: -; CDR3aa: CASSPSPGANYGYTF
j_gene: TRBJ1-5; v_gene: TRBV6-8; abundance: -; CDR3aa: CASSYSAGDSNQPQHF
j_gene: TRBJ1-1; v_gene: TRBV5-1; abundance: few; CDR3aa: CASSLFGSTEAFF
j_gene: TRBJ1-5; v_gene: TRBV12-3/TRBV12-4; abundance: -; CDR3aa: CASSGDSYSNQPQHF
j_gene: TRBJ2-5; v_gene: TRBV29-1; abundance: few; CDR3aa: CSVSRGDQQETQYF
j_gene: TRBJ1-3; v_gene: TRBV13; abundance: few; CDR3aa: CASRVRLTGNTIYF
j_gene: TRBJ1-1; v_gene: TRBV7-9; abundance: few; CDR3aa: CASSRREVGTEAFF
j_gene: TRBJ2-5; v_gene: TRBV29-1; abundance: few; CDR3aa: CSVSPVIIALQETQYF
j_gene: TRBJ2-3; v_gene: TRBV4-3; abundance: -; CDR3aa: CASSQDVPGTGDPDTQYF
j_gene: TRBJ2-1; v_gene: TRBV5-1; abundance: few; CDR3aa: CASSVGLAGTNEQFF
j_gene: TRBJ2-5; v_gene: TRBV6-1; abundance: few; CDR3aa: CASSGAGTGKETQYF
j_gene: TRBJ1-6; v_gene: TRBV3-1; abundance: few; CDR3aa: CASSQGGLRDSPLHF
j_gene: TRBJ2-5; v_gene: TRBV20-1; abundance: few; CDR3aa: CSARGTVQETQYF
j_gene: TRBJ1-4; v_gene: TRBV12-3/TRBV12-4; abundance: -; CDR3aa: CASRSQGNEKLFF
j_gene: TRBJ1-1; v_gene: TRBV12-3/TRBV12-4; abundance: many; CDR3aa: CASSLDMNTEAFF
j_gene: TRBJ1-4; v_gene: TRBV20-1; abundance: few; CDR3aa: CSARFRVGNEKLFF
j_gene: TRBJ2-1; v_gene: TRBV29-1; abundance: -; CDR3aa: CSVGGNEQFF
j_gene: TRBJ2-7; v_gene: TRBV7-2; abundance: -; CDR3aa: CASSLYSAGLSYEQYF
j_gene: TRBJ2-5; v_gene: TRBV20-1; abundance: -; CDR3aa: CSARRLVELETQYF
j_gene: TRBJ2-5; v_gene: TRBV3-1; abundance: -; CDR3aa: CASSHPGALQGTQYF
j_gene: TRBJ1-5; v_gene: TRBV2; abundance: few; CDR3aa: CASSDRRILSSNQPQHF
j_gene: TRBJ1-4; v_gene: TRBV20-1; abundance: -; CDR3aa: CSARDSRVGTNEKLFF
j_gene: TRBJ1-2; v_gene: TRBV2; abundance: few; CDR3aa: CASSQNGPRTDGYTF
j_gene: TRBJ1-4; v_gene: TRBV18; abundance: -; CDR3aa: CASSPKAPPYEKLFF
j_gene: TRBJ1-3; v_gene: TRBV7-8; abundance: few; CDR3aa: CACSWGTVNSGNTIYF
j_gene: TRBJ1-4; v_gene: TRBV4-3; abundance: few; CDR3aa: CASSQDLGIWAEKLFF
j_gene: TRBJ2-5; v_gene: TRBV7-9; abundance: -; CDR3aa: CASSPGASGFYQETQYF
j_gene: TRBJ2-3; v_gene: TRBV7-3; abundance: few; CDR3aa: CASSSVAGGRGTQYF
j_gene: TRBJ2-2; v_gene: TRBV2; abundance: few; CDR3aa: CASQGAETGELFF
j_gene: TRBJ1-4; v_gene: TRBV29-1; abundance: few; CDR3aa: CSVQILGDHEKLFF
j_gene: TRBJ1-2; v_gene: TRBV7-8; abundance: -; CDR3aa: CASSLRTGPSYGYTF
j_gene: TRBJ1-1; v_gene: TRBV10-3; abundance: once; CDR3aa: CAISVPGTANTEAFF
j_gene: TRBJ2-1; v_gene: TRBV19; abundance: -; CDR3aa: CASSIGAGRSYNEQFF
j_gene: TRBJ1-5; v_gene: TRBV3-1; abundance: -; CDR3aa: CASSQDLKQPQHF
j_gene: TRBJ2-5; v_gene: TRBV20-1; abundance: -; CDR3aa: CSAKWGGETQYF
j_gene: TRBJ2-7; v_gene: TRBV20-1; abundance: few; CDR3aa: CSASGREPYEQYF
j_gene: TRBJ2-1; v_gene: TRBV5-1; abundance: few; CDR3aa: CASSLGLVTYNEQFF
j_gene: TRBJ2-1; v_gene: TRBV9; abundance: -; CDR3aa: CASSAPSGATYNEQFF
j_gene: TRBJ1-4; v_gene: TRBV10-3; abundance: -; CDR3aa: CAISDQGADEKLFF
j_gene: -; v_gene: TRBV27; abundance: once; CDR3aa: CASSFSGVYEQYF